This T cell receptor beta chain stems from a study of Graves' ophthalmopathy and Graves' hyperthyroidism. Findings and limits, study-wide: The model predicted progression of ophthalmopathy with a sensitivity of 60% to 71%, and its specificity was about 76%. Thyroid clonotypes that were expanded above 0.001 frequency mostly also appeared in blood.

The PBMCs were taken from around 10 ml of fresh peripheral blood. This CDR3 is built from 11 residues. The V and J ends lost 0 bases and 8 bases respectively, with 5 bases between them. From germline, CDR1 is SGHRS and CDR2 YFSETQ. Amplification of the TCR beta CDR3 regions used RNA transcripts (as template). An initial RT-PCR round employing HTBI primers preceded a second-round multiplex PCR. Each CDR3 protein gets one entry after TCRdb re-called the multiplex PCR reads with MiXCR. The data show approximately 37,000 distinct CDR3 sequences, roughly half seen once. As for this clonotype: The antigen remains undetermined. The conserved closing phenylalanine or tryptophan is absent in this CDR3, likely reflecting a read error.

The V call is TRBV5-1, the J call TRBJ1-1; D not certain. The sequence was obtained from an adult man with Graves' ophthalmopathy. The sequenced sample consisted of peripheral blood. In DNA form, the CDR3 reads TGCGCCAGCAGCTTGGGACCAGAAGCTTTCCTT. Translating it yields CASSLGPEAFL.